This T cell receptor (beta chain) is drawn from a study of technical replicates of blood from a few donors. Libraries were prepared by immunoSEQ multiplex PCR; TCRdb keeps only in-frame clonotypes and omits some of them. Among 80,000 or so clones listed, more than 95% were seen once. Germline V gene sequence: CDR1 ENHRY, CDR2 SYGVKD. The V gene lost 6 bases and the J gene lost 6 bases, with 24 bases spanning the gap. The CDR3 totals 16 residues. The sequencing sample was made of T cells isolated from PBMCs. This rearrangement joins TRBV10-3 to TRBJ2-7; weak D call: TRBD2 (6 bases). The clonotype comes from a human donor in good health. The CDR3 region is CAISEMGPAGPSEQYF. CDR3 nucleotide sequence: TGTGCCATCAGCGAAATGGGGCCGGCGGGGCCGAGCGAGCAGTACTTC.